A single TCR beta chain is shown here with its context. As yet, its antigen is unknown. The data are from a study of Ad26.COV2.S vaccination and SARS-CoV-2 variants. Across the study: Participants got Ad26.COV2.S intramuscularly, once or twice 56 days apart. The study, taken as a whole, reports: The authors reported substantial breadth in spike-specific CD8+ and CD4+ T cell responses after vaccination. Vaccinated individuals (as opposed to placebo recipients) had higher spike-specific TCR breadth. Comparability of non-spike TCR breadth was observed across vaccine and placebo recipients.

Treatment of the sample: over 15 received Ad26.COV2.S at low or high dose, single or two shots; 5 received placebo; per-sample allocation not given. Sampling took place 63 days after the first vaccine or placebo injection. CDR1 is LNHDA, CDR2 SQIVND, per germline (reference sequence). This CDR3 comprises 17 residues. The V and J ends lost 0 bases and 4 bases, in that order; junction bases with no gene match: 7. Clones were read by immunoSEQ multiplex PCR, and TCRdb kept only the in-frame ones, dropping some. Of about 680,000 clones listed, 80% to 90% were seen once; the top ten hold approximately 1.5%.

Sequenced here: peripheral blood, sampled in a trial of Ad26.COV2.S vaccine versus placebo. The chain combines TRBV19 with TRBJ2-1; TRBD2 agrees at 9 bases. This receptor was identified in a person aged 18 to 59 who received the Ad26.COV2.S COVID-19 vaccine or a placebo. CDR3: CASSIDPASGAYNEQFF. The CDR3, as DNA: TGTGCCAGTAGTATAGATCCGGCTAGCGGGGCTTACAATGAGCAGTTCTTC. The variable domain in full, with the rest retrieved from reference TRBV19 and TRBJ2-1, is DGGITQSPKYLFRKEGQNVTLSCEQNLNHDAMYWYRQDPGQGLRLIYYSQIVNDFQKGDIAEGYSVSREKKESFPLTVTSAQKNPTAFYLCASSIDPASGAYNEQFFGPGTRLTVL.